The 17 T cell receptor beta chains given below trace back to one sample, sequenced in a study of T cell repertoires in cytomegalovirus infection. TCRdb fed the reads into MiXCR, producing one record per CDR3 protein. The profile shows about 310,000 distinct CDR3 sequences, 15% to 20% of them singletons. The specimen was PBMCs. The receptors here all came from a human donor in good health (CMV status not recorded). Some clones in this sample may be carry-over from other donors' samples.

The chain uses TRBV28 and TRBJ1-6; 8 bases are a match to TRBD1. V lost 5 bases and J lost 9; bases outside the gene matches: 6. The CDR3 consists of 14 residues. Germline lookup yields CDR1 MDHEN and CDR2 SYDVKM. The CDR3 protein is CASSGGQGGSPLHF. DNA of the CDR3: TGTGCCAGCAGTGGAGGACAGGGAGGTTCACCCCTCCACTTT.

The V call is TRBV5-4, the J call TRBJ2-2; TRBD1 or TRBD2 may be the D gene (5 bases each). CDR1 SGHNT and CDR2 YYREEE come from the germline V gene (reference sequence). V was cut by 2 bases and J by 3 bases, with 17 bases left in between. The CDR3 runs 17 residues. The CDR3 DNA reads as TGTGCCAGCAGCTTCGACCCGGGACCGAGTTACACCGGGGAGCTGTTTTTT. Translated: CASSFDPGPSYTGELFF.

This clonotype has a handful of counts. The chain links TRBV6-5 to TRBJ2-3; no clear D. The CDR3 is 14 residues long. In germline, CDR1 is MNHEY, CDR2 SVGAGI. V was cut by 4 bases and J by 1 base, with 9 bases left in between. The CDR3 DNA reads TGTGCCAGCAGTTTCCAGTCTGGCACAGATACGCAGTATTTT. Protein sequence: CASSFQSGTDTQYF.

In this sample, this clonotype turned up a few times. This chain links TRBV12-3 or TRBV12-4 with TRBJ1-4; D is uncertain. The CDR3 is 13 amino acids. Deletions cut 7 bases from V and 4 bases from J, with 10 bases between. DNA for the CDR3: TGTGCCAGCACCACGATCAGTAATGAAAAACTGTTTTTT. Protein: CASTTISNEKLFF.

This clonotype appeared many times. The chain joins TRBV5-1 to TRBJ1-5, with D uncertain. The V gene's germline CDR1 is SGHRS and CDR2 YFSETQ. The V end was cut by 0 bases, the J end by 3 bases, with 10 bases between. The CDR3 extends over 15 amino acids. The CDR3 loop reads CASSLVGDPNQPQHF. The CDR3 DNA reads TGCGCCAGCAGCTTGGTTGGGGATCCCAATCAGCCCCAGCATTTT.

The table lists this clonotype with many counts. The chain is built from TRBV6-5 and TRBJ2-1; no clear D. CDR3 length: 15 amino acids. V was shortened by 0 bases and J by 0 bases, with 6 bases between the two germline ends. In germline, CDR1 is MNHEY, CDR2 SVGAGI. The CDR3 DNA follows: TGTGCCAGCAGTTACTCGTACGGCTCCTACAATGAGCAGTTCTTC. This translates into CASSYSYGSYNEQFF.

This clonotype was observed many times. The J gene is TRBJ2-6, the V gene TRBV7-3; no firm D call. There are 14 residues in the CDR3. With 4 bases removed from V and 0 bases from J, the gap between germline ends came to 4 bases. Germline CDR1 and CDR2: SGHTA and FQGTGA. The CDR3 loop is CASSSGSGANVLTF. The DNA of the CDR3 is TGTGCCAGCAGCTCCGGCTCTGGGGCCAACGTCCTGACTTTC.

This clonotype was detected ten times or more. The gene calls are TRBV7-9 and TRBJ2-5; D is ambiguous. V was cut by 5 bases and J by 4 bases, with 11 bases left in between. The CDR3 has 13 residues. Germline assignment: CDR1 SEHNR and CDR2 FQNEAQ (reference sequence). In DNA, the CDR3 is TGTGCCAGCAGCCGCAACGGGCGAGAGACCCAGTACTTC. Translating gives CASSRNGRETQYF.

CDR3 amino acids: CASSYSGQGGARAFF. The CDR3 DNA sequence: TGTGCCAGCAGTTACTCGGGGCAAGGGGGGGCTCGAGCTTTCTTT. This rearrangement joins TRBV6-6 to TRBJ1-1; a weak D match, TRBD1 (6 bases). Trimming stripped 0 bases from V and 10 bases from J, with 18 bases between. This CDR3 is 15 amino acids long. Per the germline V gene, CDR1 is MNHNY and CDR2 is SVGAGI (reference sequence).

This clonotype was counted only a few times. CDR3 in amino acids: CSAPTEWIADKAFF. The CDR3 coding sequence is TGCAGTGCCCCTACAGAATGGATTGCGGATAAAGCTTTCTTT. V gene TRBV20-1 combines with J gene TRBJ1-1; D is undetermined. V lost 6 bases and J lost 9, with 23 bases in between. The CDR3 runs 14 residues. Germline CDR1 reads DFQATT; CDR2 reads SNEGSKA (reference sequence).

The CDR3, as DNA: TGTGCCAGCAGTTTACCCCCCGGGACAGGGTCGAATGGCTACACCTTC. It yields the protein CASSLPPGTGSNGYTF. The rearrangement links TRBV28 to TRBJ1-2, with 9 bases fitting TRBD1. Per the germline V gene, CDR1 is MDHEN and CDR2 is SYDVKM. The CDR3 contains 16 residues. Germline trimming cut 2 bases from V and 6 bases from J; bases unmatched to any gene: 10.

The CDR3 here is CASRNRDCMGLSSGYTF. Written as DNA, the CDR3 is TGCGCCAGCAGGAACAGGGACTGCATGGGGCTTAGTTCCGGCTACACCTTC. This chain connects TRBV10-1 to TRBJ1-2; possibly TRBD1 for D (6 bases). The CDR3 sequence is 17 residues long. Trimming shortened V by 6 bases and J by 8 bases, and 28 bases separated the two germline ends. Germline values: CDR1 WNHNN, CDR2 SYGVQD (reference sequence).

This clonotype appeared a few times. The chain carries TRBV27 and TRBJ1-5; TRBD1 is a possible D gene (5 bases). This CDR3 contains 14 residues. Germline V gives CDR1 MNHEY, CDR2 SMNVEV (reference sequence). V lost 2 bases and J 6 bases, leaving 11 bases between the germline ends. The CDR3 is CASSLKGSSQPQHF. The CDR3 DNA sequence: TGTGCCAGCAGTTTAAAGGGGTCAAGTCAGCCCCAGCATTTT.

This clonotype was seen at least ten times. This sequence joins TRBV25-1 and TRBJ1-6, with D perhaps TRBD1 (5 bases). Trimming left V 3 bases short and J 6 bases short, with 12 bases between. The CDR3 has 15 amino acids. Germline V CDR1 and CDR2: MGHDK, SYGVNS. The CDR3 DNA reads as TGTGCCAGCAGTGATTCGGGACGCCCTAATTCACCCCTCCACTTT. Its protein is CASSDSGRPNSPLHF.

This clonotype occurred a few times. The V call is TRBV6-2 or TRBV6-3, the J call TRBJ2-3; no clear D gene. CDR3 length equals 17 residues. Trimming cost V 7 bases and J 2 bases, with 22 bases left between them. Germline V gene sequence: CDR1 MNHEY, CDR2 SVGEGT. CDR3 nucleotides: TGTGCCAGCACCGAAGGACCGGGCAGGTCTTACACAGATACGCAGTATTTT. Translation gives CASTEGPGRSYTDTQYF.

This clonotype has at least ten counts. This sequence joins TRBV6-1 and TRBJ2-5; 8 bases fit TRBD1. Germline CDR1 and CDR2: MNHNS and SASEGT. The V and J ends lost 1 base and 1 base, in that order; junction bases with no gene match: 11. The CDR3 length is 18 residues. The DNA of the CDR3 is TGTGCCAGCAGTGAAGTGAGGACAGGGACAACTTTCCAAGAGACCCAGTACTTC. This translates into CASSEVRTGTTFQETQYF.

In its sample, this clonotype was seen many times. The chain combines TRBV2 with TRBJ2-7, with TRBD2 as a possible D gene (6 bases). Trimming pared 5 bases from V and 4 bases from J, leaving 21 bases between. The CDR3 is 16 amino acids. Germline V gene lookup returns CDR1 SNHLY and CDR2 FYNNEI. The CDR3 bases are TGTGCCAGCAGTCTTCGGAGGGCGGTGGGGTTATACGAGCAGTACTTC. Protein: CASSLRRAVGLYEQYF. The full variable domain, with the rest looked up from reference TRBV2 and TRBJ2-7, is EPEVTQTPSHQVTQMGQEVILRCVPISNHLYFYWYRQILGQKVEFLVSFYNNEISEKSEIFDDQFSVERPDGSNFTLKIRSTKLEDSAMYFCASSLRRAVGLYEQYFGPGTRLTVT.